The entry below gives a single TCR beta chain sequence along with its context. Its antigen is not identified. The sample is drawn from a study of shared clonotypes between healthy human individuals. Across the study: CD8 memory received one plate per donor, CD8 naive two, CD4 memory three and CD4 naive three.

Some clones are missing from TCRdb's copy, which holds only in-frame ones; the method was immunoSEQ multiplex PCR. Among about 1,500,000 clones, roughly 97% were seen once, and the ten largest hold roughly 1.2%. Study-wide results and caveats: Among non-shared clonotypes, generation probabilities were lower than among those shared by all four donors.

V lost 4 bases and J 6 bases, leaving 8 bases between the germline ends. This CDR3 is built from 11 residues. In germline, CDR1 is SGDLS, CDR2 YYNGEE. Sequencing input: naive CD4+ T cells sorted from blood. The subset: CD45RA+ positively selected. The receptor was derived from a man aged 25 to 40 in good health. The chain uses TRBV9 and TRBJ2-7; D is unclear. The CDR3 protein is CASSRESEQYF. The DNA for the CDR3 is TGTGCCAGCAGCCGAGAGTCCGAGCAGTACTTC.